Listed below are T cell receptor beta chains from one sample, sequenced in a study of blood T cell repertoires in COVID-19. Method: immunoSEQ multiplex PCR; TCRdb's copy keeps in-frame clones and lacks some. The sample has 110,000 or so clones, roughly 87% seen once; the top ten hold roughly 8%. Sample: peripheral blood. The receptor source for this set is a human donor in a cohort sampled during active COVID-19. Both conserved end residues are trimmed from each CDR3.

>TRBV5-4|13
ASSTGQGTNEKLF
>TRBV28|13
ASSFFAGLNNEQF
>TRBV9|14
ASSVGAGDDPGELF
>TRBV2|13
ASSANRGTNQPQH
>TRBV18|12
ASSPGTGPYEQY
>TRBV2|13
ASSLKAGGPDTQY
>TRBV7-2|14
ASSPLAGGFEETQY
>TRBV12-2|13
ASRRRDRGPYEQY
>TRBV6-5|12
ASSFRQSTDTQY
>TRBV21-1|11
ASRTNFSYEQY
>TRBV5-1|16
ASSIRPGTSGEGYTQY
>TRBV19|11
ASTAGAGNTIY
>TRBV11-3|10
ASSYRQGGQY
>TRBV24-1|9
ATSQSDTQY
>TRBV19|13
ASSIQQGDHSPLH
>TRBV14|13
ASSQVQGIGEKLF
>TRBV18|16
ASSPQATGTTGIYGYT
>TRBV5-1|14
ASSLALGTGGNEQF
>TRBV5-4|14
ASSLEGRTSIYGYT
>TRBV7-9|12
AGGPGDNRNTIY
>TRBV13|15
ASIKLTGGISYNEQF
>TRBV4-2|14
ASSQDESGDGETQY
>TRBV12-3/TRBV12-4|11
ASSLKRDQPQH
>TRBV5-1|15
ASSLLEEGWSSYEQY
>TRBV20-1|8
SATDYGYT
>TRBV30|11
AWRPRELDTQY
>TRBV30|11
AWSEGVVTEAF
>TRBV27|15
ATRGRGYILPQETQY
>TRBV10-2|11
ASSEFPRSEQF
>TRBV4-2|13
ASSPEGGANTEAF
>TRBV2|11
ASSGFRIYGYT
>TRBV5-8|12
ASSDSGRGYEQY
>TRBV28|13
ASSFSGRIPYEQY
>TRBV7-9|16
ASSPGQGPESAKGGYT
>TRBV6-9|11
ASSFRGTGELF
>TRBV30|11
AWTSTGASGYT
>TRBV5-4|11
ASRRGQGNEQF
>TRBV19|10
ASRDSSYGYT
>TRBV5-4|12
ASSLARPETPLH
>TRBV27|13
ASRSQGAGADTQY
>TRBV18|13
ASSSYSATNEKLF
>TRBV10-3|11
AITADYQETQY
>TRBV7-9|14
ASSVPLGQGQETQY
>TRBV3-1/TRBV3-2|15
ASSPTGTGGLNTEAF
>TRBV10-1|12
ASSESRGLETQY
>TRBV7-3|14
ASSLKDRGLSGTQY
>TRBV5-1|15
ASSSSLLDRAGNEQF
>TRBV7-2|11
ANGIYSGNTIY
>TRBV7-9|15
ASSPAAGTGGSYEQY
>TRBV6-5|13
ASSYSSLYQETQY
>TRBV28|12
ASSLPTPSYEQY
>TRBV3-1/TRBV3-2|15
ASSQEDRLPNTGELF
>TRBV19|12
ASSRRTGDQPQH
>TRBV15|12
ATSRAGSQETQY
>TRBV28|11
ASSEQGRHGYT
>TRBV19|12
ASSIRDSGIGYT
>TRBV10-2|14
ASSEPGTGRNTEAF